Below are 17 T cell receptor beta chains sequenced from a single sample in a study of T cells after somatic rescue of genetic block. Sequencing was performed with immunoSEQ multiplex PCR; in TCRdb, only in-frame clones are kept and a portion is missing. The sample carries more than 70,000 clones, approximately 90% recorded once. The sequenced sample was peripheral blood mononuclear cells (PBMCs). Source of these receptors: a young woman.

The chain recombines TRBV12-5 with TRBJ2-7; D remains unclear. This CDR3 spans 17 amino acids. The germline CDR1 and CDR2 sequences are LGHNT and FRNRAP. The ends were cut back, 6 bases at V and 5 bases at J, with 26 bases in the middle. The CDR3 nucleotides are TGTGCTAGTGGCCCCACCCTGAGCCGGATATCTAGGGACGAGCAGTACTTC. Protein product: CASGPTLSRISRDEQYF.

The chain links TRBV6-6 to TRBJ2-2; a possible D gene is TRBD1 (5 bases). With 0 bases removed from V and 1 base from J, the gap between germline ends came to 9 bases. The CDR3 is made up of 16 amino acids. Germline V gene lookup returns CDR1 MNHNY and CDR2 SVGAGI (reference sequence). CDR3 residues: CASSYSRQGNTGELFF. The DNA for the CDR3 is TGTGCCAGCAGTTACTCAAGGCAGGGGAACACCGGGGAGCTGTTTTTT.

This clone was picked up one time. For the CDR3, the DNA is TGTGCCAGCAGGGGGACTAGCGGAGGGGTGGGGGAGCAGTACTTC. It yields the protein CASRGTSGGVGEQYF. V is TRBV6-6 and J is TRBJ2-7; 11 bases fit TRBD2. Germline V CDR1 and CDR2: MNHNY, SVGAGI (reference sequence). There are 15 residues in the CDR3. Losses at the gene ends were 6 bases for V and 7 bases for J; bases not matched to a gene: 11.

The CDR3 sequence is CASSIRDRNTEAFF. CDR3 nucleotides: TGTGCCAGTAGTATACGGGACAGGAACACTGAAGCTTTCTTT. The chain recombines TRBV19 with TRBJ1-1; 7 bases match TRBD1. V lost 2 bases and J lost 1; bases outside the gene matches: 1. The V gene's germline CDR1 is LNHDA and CDR2 SQIVND (reference sequence). The CDR3 is 14 amino acids. The full variable domain, completed using reference TRBV19 and TRBJ1-1, is DGGITQSPKYLFRKEGQNVTLSCEQNLNHDAMYWYRQDPGQGLRLIYYSQIVNDFQKGDIAEGYSVSREKKESFPLTVTSAQKNPTAFYLCASSIRDRNTEAFFGQGTRLTVV.

The J gene is TRBJ1-6, the V gene TRBV9; D is unresolved. CDR3 length equals 16 residues. V was cut by 0 bases and J by 7 bases, with 14 bases left in between. The germline CDR1 and CDR2 sequences are SGDLS and YYNGEE. CDR3 residues: CASSVALSSSNSPLHF. The CDR3 region has the DNA TGTGCCAGCAGCGTAGCTCTCTCCAGCAGCAATTCACCCCTCCACTTT.

This chain links TRBV29-1 with TRBJ2-7; no clear D. Germline-derived CDR1 and CDR2 are SQVTM and ANQGSEA. Trimming removed 7 bases at V and 3 bases at J, with 13 bases between. The CDR3 runs to 12 residues. For the CDR3, the DNA is TGCAGCGCCGACGACCAAAACTACGAGCAGTACTTC. Encoded protein: CSADDQNYEQYF.

V gene TRBV4-2 combines with J gene TRBJ2-7, with 7 bases matching TRBD1. The CDR3 consists of 15 residues. J was trimmed by 3 bases and V by 4 bases; bases with no gene match: 9. CDR1 and CDR2 from the germline V gene are LGHNA and YNFKEQ. DNA of the CDR3: TGTGCCAGCAGCCCTGGGACAGCAGTCCGCTACGAGCAGTACTTC. It encodes CASSPGTAVRYEQYF.

The chain recombines TRBV7-2 with TRBJ2-3, with 12 nucleotides matching TRBD2. Germline V lookup: CDR1 SGHTA, CDR2 FQGNSA. The V gene end was trimmed by 1 base and the J gene end by 9 bases; junction bases not matched to a gene: 14. CDR3 length equals 18 residues. The CDR3 DNA reads as TGTGCCAGCAGCTTAGAGGGATCTGGGACTAGCGGGTCAGGCACGCAGTATTTT. It codes for CASSLEGSGTSGSGTQYF.

The J gene is TRBJ2-5, the V gene TRBV6-1, with 12 bases that match TRBD1. Germline values: CDR1 MNHNS, CDR2 SASEGT. The CDR3 runs 16 residues. The ends lost 4 bases at V and 5 bases at J; junction bases unmatched: 8. The CDR3 DNA sequence: TGTGCCAGCAGTGCCCGGGACAGGGGGCTCGCGGAGACCCAGTACTTC. This gives the protein CASSARDRGLAETQYF.

This clone was picked up one time. DNA of the CDR3: TGTGCCAGCAGTTCCAAGACAGAGCCCAATGAAAAACTGTTTTTT. Translation gives CASSSKTEPNEKLFF. The chain joins TRBV27 to TRBJ1-4; weak D call: TRBD1 (5 bases). Trimming removed 4 bases at V and 5 bases at J, with 14 bases between. CDR1 MNHEY and CDR2 SMNVEV come from the germline V gene (reference sequence). The CDR3 is made up of 15 amino acids.

The V and J genes are TRBV4-2 and TRBJ1-1; D is uncertain. Trimming removed 1 base at V and 4 bases at J, with 13 bases between. The germline V gene has CDR1 LGHNA and CDR2 YNFKEQ. CDR3 length: 15 residues. CDR3 sequence (DNA): TGTGCCAGCAGCCAAGTTGAGGGTAGCAGCACTGAAGCTTTCTTT. This encodes CASSQVEGSSTEAFF.

The V gene is TRBV6-6, the J gene TRBJ1-1; maybe TRBD1 (6 bases). This CDR3 is built from 15 residues. Germline V gives CDR1 MNHNY, CDR2 SVGAGI (reference sequence). The V and J ends lost 3 bases and 5 bases respectively, with 16 bases between them. CDR3 DNA: TGTGCCAGCAGTTATAGGGGGGGGAAGGGTACTGAAGCTTTCTTT. Amino acid sequence: CASSYRGGKGTEAFF.

This CDR3 reads CASSSGGSTQYF. The CDR3 coding sequence is TGTGCCAGCAGCTCCGGGGGAAGTACGCAGTATTTT. J is TRBJ2-3 and V is TRBV2; D is possibly TRBD2 (6 bases). With 6 bases removed from V and 8 bases from J, the gap between germline ends came to 12 bases. There are 12 residues in the CDR3. The germline V gene encodes CDR1 SNHLY and CDR2 FYNNEI.

J is TRBJ2-7 and V is TRBV2; D is undetermined. In germline, CDR1 is SNHLY, CDR2 FYNNEI. The CDR3 sequence is 16 residues long. V was pared by 0 bases and J by 6 bases, with 18 bases between. The chain's CDR3 is CASSEARAGAPLEQYF. Here the CDR3 DNA reads TGTGCCAGCAGTGAAGCGAGAGCCGGAGCCCCCCTCGAGCAGTACTTC.

The DNA of the CDR3 is TGTGCCAGTAGTATTGCGGGGGGCTCTGGGGCCAACGTCCTGACTTTC. Translating it yields CASSIAGGSGANVLTF. The chain carries TRBV19 and TRBJ2-6; 8 nucleotides agree with TRBD2. The V gene end was trimmed by 3 bases and the J gene end by 0 bases; junction bases not matched to a gene: 1. The CDR3 length is 16 residues. Per germline, CDR1 LNHDA and CDR2 SQIVND (reference sequence).

This chain links TRBV6-5 with TRBJ2-7; 8 nucleotides agree with TRBD2. V trimming: 0 bases; J trimming: 0 bases; junction bases outside the gene matches: 1. The CDR3 runs 15 residues. The germline V gene encodes CDR1 MNHEY and CDR2 SVGAGI. CDR3 in DNA: TGTGCCAGCAGTTACTCGAGCGGGAGCTCCTACGAGCAGTACTTC. Its protein is CASSYSSGSSYEQYF.

This chain joins TRBV18 and TRBJ2-7; tentative D call: TRBD1 (6 bases). There are 14 residues in the CDR3. Germline V gives CDR1 KGHSH, CDR2 LQKENI. Trimming stripped 6 bases from V and 5 bases from J, with 17 bases between. Here the CDR3 reads CASSPSGVRHEQYF. DNA for the CDR3: TGTGCCAGCTCCCCTTCAGGGGTCCGTCACGAGCAGTACTTC.